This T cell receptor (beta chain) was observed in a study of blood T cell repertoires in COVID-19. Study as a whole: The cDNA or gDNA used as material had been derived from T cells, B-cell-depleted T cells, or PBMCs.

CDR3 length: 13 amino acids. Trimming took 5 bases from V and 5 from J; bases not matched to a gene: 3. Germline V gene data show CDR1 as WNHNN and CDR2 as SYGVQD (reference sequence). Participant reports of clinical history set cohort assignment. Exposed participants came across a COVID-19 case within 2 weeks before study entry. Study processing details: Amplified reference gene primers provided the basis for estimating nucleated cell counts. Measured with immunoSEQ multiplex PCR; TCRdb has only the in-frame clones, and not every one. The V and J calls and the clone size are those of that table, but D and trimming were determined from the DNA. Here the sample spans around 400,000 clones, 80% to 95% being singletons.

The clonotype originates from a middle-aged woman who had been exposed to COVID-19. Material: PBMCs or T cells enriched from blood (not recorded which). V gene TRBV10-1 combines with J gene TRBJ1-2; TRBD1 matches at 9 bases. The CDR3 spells CASSPDRGYGYTF. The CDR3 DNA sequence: TGCGCCAGCAGTCCAGACAGGGGGTATGGCTACACCTTC.